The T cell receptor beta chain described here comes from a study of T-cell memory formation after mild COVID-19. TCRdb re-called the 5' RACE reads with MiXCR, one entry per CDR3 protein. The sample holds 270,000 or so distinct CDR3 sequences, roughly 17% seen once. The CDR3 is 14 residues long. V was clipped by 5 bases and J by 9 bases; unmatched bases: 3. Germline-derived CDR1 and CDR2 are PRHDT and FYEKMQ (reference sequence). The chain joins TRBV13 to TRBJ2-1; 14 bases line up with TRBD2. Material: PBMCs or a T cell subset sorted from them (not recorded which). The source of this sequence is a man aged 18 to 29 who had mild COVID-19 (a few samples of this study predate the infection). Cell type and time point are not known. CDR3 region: CASSPGLAGGEQFF. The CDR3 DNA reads TGTGCCAGCAGCCCCGGACTAGCGGGAGGTGAGCAGTTCTTC.